This T cell receptor beta chain came from a study of cytomegalovirus exposure and HLA in healthy donors. The wider study: Out of 150 million to 200 million T cells, an earlier analysis found 117 million unique TCR beta sequences in total. Study-level points and caveats: Highest at DRB1 and lowest at HLA-C, TCR association rates differed among HLA loci in a later analysis. At a 0.05 false discovery rate, a later analysis found 15,000 to 20,000 TCR beta sequences to be associated with HLA alleles.

About this clone itself: The antigen is not known.

CDR1 is PRHDT, CDR2 FYEKMQ, per germline (reference sequence). V shed 2 bases and J shed 2 bases, with 10 bases lying between them. The CDR3 sequence is 14 residues long. Use of 60 Vbeta and 13 Jbeta primers characterized the PCR. Here immunoSEQ multiplex PCR was the method, and the copy in TCRdb shows in-frame clones only, minus some. The table has 150,000 to 160,000 clones, about 84% seen once. The J gene is TRBJ2-7, the V gene TRBV13; possible D gene TRBD1, 5 bases. Source material: PBMCs. The TCR originated in a woman aged 40 to 50 in good health and CMV-seropositive. CDR3 DNA sequence: TGTGCCAGCAGCTTACGCAGGGCGGCCTACGAGCAGTACTTC. Protein sequence: CASSLRRAAYEQYF.